The 28 T cell receptor beta chains below were found in one sample sequenced in a study of T-cell reconstitution after alpha-beta-depleted transplantation in children. Unique molecular identifiers tagged the TCRbeta library. TCRdb reprocessed the PCR reads via MiXCR and lists one record per CDR3 protein. This table holds some 530,000 distinct CDR3 sequences, under 15% found once. Here the sequenced sample was PBMCs from the stem cell graft donor, taken from the stem cell graft. These receptors were collected from a human donor who donated a stem cell graft to a child with combined immunodeficiency.

This clonotype was seen many times. The rearrangement joins TRBV29-1 to TRBJ2-7, with D tentatively TRBD1 (6 bases). The length of the CDR3 is 13 residues. V shed 3 bases and J shed 2 bases, with 11 bases lying between them. Germline V lookup: CDR1 SQVTM, CDR2 ANQGSEA. The CDR3 DNA reads as TGCAGCGTTGATGGGGACACTACCTACGAGCAGTACTTC. As protein: CSVDGDTTYEQYF.

There are many counts of this clonotype. The genes are TRBV7-2 and TRBJ2-7; TRBD2 matches at 7 bases. Germline V gene lookup returns CDR1 SGHTA and CDR2 FQGNSA. J was trimmed by 0 bases and V by 2 bases; bases with no gene match: 4. This CDR3 has 15 amino acids. CDR3 protein: CASSLFLAASYEQYF. The DNA of the CDR3 is TGTGCCAGCAGCTTATTCCTAGCGGCCTCCTACGAGCAGTACTTC.

This sequence joins TRBV7-9 and TRBJ1-1; the D gene is possibly TRBD1 (5 bases). This CDR3 region has 15 residues. Germline lookup yields CDR1 SEHNR and CDR2 FQNEAQ (reference sequence). V gave up 1 base and J gave up 1 base, with 10 bases separating them. This CDR3 reads CASSLVGGKNTEAFF. The CDR3, as DNA: TGTGCCAGCAGCTTAGTGGGGGGGAAGAACACTGAAGCTTTCTTT.

As DNA, the CDR3 is TGTGCCAGCAGCTTAGGAAAAGACGGGCGACAGTACTTC. It encodes CASSLGKDGRQYF. The V gene is TRBV7-9, the J gene TRBJ2-7; D remains unclear. Germline loops: CDR1 SEHNR, CDR2 FQNEAQ (reference sequence). V was pared by 1 base and J by 10 bases, with 14 bases between. The CDR3 covers 13 residues.

This clonotype was observed many times. This rearrangement joins TRBV6-5 to TRBJ2-5; D gene ambiguous. Per germline, CDR1 MNHEY and CDR2 SVGAGI. Trimming removed 6 bases at V and 7 bases at J, with 12 bases between. This CDR3 has 12 residues. The CDR3 loop is CASSQRHGTQYF. CDR3 bases: TGTGCCAGCAGCCAACGCCACGGGACCCAGTACTTC.

This clonotype was counted a few times. This sequence joins TRBV18 and TRBJ2-1; 15 nucleotides align to TRBD2. Trimming took 6 bases from V and 6 from J; bases not matched to a gene: 15. Germline CDR1 reads KGHSH; CDR2 reads LQKENI. CDR3 length: 19 amino acids. CDR3 residues: CASSRRTSGRARVSNEQFF. Here the CDR3 DNA reads TGTGCCAGCTCTCGCAGGACTAGCGGGAGGGCCCGCGTTAGCAATGAGCAGTTCTTC.

Many counts were recorded for this clonotype. The chain couples TRBV20-1 to TRBJ1-1; no definite D call. Germline-derived CDR1 and CDR2 are DFQATT and SNEGSKA (reference sequence). Trimming removed 6 bases at V and 0 bases at J, with 14 bases between. The CDR3 runs 14 residues. This chain's CDR3 is CSATREGVNTEAFF. Here the CDR3 DNA reads TGCAGTGCGACGAGGGAGGGAGTGAACACTGAAGCTTTCTTT.

V usage is TRBV29-1 and J usage is TRBJ2-1; a possible D gene is TRBD2 (5 bases). V lost 7 bases and J 8 bases, leaving 18 bases between the germline ends. Germline-derived CDR1 and CDR2 are SQVTM and ANQGSEA. The CDR3 consists of 13 residues. As DNA, the CDR3 is TGCAGCGGAAACTACCACGAGGGATATGAGCAGTTCTTC. Its protein product is CSGNYHEGYEQFF.

This clonotype was recorded at least ten times. This sequence joins TRBV15 and TRBJ2-3; 10 nucleotides agree with TRBD2. The CDR3 is made up of 17 amino acids. CDR1 LNHNV and CDR2 YYDKDF come from the germline V gene (reference sequence). The trim removed 0 bases at V and 3 bases at J, leaving 6 bases unmatched. The CDR3 DNA follows: TGTGCCACCAGCAGAGATCTAGCGGGAGTCTCGACAGATACGCAGTATTTT. Translating gives CATSRDLAGVSTDTQYF.

This clonotype was picked up a small number of times. The rearrangement uses TRBV4-3 and TRBJ2-7; D may match TRBD1 or TRBD2 (6 bases each). The V and J ends lost 0 bases and 2 bases respectively, with 11 bases between them. The CDR3 has 15 amino acids. Germline CDR1 is LGHNA and CDR2 is YSLEER. CDR3 in DNA: TGCGCCAGCAGCCAAGAAGGGGGGCCTCCCTACGAGCAGTACTTC. It yields the protein CASSQEGGPPYEQYF.

This clonotype occurred a few times. J is TRBJ2-1 and V is TRBV12-3 or TRBV12-4; TRBD2 matches 7 bases. Trimming cost V 7 bases and J 6 bases; bases outside gene matches: 0. The CDR3 runs 11 residues. CDR3 loop: CASTGGNEQFF. DNA of the CDR3: TGTGCCAGCACGGGAGGCAATGAGCAGTTCTTC.

This clonotype was seen a few times. The chain couples TRBV7-6 to TRBJ2-1, with D possibly TRBD2 on 7 matching bases. The ends were cut back, 1 base at V and 12 bases at J, with 22 bases in the middle. In germline, CDR1 is SGHVS, CDR2 FNYEAQ. The CDR3 runs 16 residues. CDR3 coding DNA: TGTGCCAGCAGCTTAGTGGGGGGGCAGGGTGGCGGATCGCAGTTCTTC. It yields the protein CASSLVGGQGGGSQFF.

This clonotype has a count of ten or more. The rearrangement links TRBV28 to TRBJ2-7, with TRBD2 as a possible D gene (6 bases). Trimming left V 6 bases short and J 4 bases short, with 13 bases between. The CDR3 is made up of 13 amino acids. The germline CDR1 and CDR2 sequences are MDHEN and SYDVKM. The CDR3 region is CASSPGLDYEQYF. The CDR3 nucleotides read TGTGCCAGCAGCCCGGGACTCGATTACGAGCAGTACTTC.

This clonotype was detected ten times or more. The chain joins TRBV12-3 or TRBV12-4 to TRBJ2-7; no reliable D call. V was pared by 3 bases and J by 1 base, with 7 bases between. The CDR3 is 13 amino acids. CDR3 amino acids: CASSFAVSYEQYF. The CDR3 DNA follows: TGTGCCAGCAGTTTTGCAGTTTCCTACGAGCAGTACTTC.

This clonotype was counted at least ten times. The junction does not match germline at one end; this may be a read error. The V call is TRBV5-1, the J call TRBJ2-1, with 9 bases that match TRBD1. Germline V lookup: CDR1 SGHRS, CDR2 YFSETQ. The CDR3 loop spans 14 amino acids. CDR3 nucleotides: TGTGCCAGCAGTCTTACGACAGGGGGAAATGAGCAGTTCTTC. Translated: CASSLTTGGNEQFF.

This clonotype was seen a handful of times. This chain uses TRBV4-3 with TRBJ2-6; D gene unclear. Per the germline V gene, CDR1 is LGHNA and CDR2 is YSLEER. The CDR3 extends over 15 amino acids. The V gene lost 4 bases and the J gene lost 0 bases, with 7 bases spanning the gap. CDR3 sequence: CASSRVVSGANVLTF. Written as DNA, the CDR3 is TGCGCCAGCAGCCGGGTTGTCTCTGGGGCCAACGTCCTGACTTTC.

This clonotype has at least ten counts. CDR3 region: CASSYSGPSYGYTF. The CDR3, as DNA: TGTGCCAGCAGTTACTCGGGACCGTCCTATGGCTACACCTTC. The chain carries TRBV6-5 and TRBJ1-2; the D gene is possibly TRBD1 (5 bases). This CDR3 is built from 14 residues. The V gene lost 0 bases and the J gene lost 4 bases, with 9 bases spanning the gap. The germline CDR1 and CDR2 sequences are MNHEY and SVGAGI.

V is TRBV29-1 and J is TRBJ2-1; the match to TRBD2 covers 14 bases. CDR1 and CDR2 from the germline V gene are SQVTM and ANQGSEA. Unmatched junction bases numbered 7, after V lost 6 bases and J lost 0 bases. CDR3 size: 17 residues. The CDR3 here is CSVGGLAGVGSYNEQFF. CDR3 DNA: TGCAGCGTGGGGGGACTAGCGGGAGTGGGCTCCTACAATGAGCAGTTCTTC.

This clonotype was seen repeatedly, ten times or more. The chain is built from TRBV12-3 or TRBV12-4 and TRBJ2-7; D uncertain. V shed 4 bases and J shed 0 bases, with 7 bases lying between them. This CDR3 has 13 amino acids. Here the CDR3 DNA reads TGTGCCAGCAGTTCCCTTTTCTCCTACGAGCAGTACTTC. Protein: CASSSLFSYEQYF.

This clonotype was observed a handful of times. The chain links TRBV4-2 to TRBJ1-2; D unresolved. CDR1 is LGHNA and CDR2 is YNFKEQ in the germline V gene. V shed 1 base and J shed 8 bases, with 8 bases lying between them. This CDR3 is built from 12 residues. The CDR3 coding sequence is TGTGCCAGCAGCCAAGGACGGGCGGGCTACACCTTC. Translated: CASSQGRAGYTF.

This clonotype has ten or more counts. V is TRBV27 and J is TRBJ1-4; D gene unclear. Trimming pared 5 bases from V and 7 bases from J, leaving 14 bases between. The CDR3 totals 14 residues. Germline V CDR1 and CDR2: MNHEY, SMNVEV (reference sequence). CDR3: CASSVGGIGEKLFF. The DNA of the CDR3 is TGTGCCAGCAGTGTCGGTGGGATCGGTGAAAAACTGTTTTTT.

This clonotype was observed at least ten times. The V gene is TRBV9, the J gene TRBJ1-3, with 8 nucleotides matching TRBD1. From germline, CDR1 is SGDLS and CDR2 YYNGEE. Trimming cost V 4 bases and J 0 bases; bases outside gene matches: 6. CDR3 length: 16 residues. Here the CDR3 reads CASSLRQGSSGNTIYF. In nucleotides, the CDR3 is TGTGCCAGCAGCTTGAGACAGGGGAGCTCTGGAAACACCATATATTTT.

Ten or more counts support this clonotype. The chain uses TRBV5-1 and TRBJ2-5, with a tentative D call TRBD1 (5 bases). Germline V gives CDR1 SGHRS, CDR2 YFSETQ. The V end was cut by 7 bases, the J end by 1 base, with 11 bases between. The CDR3 totals 13 residues. This CDR3 reads CASRLDSQETQYF. CDR3 DNA sequence: TGCGCCAGCCGATTAGACAGCCAAGAGACCCAGTACTTC.

The chain combines TRBV12-3 or TRBV12-4 with TRBJ1-1; D is uncertain. CDR3 length: 15 amino acids. The ends were cut back, 3 bases at V and 3 bases at J, with 14 bases in the middle. In DNA form, the CDR3 reads TGTGCCAGCAGTTTCGTGACGCCTGATTACACTGAAGCTTTCTTT. It codes for CASSFVTPDYTEAFF.

This clonotype was seen a handful of times. This chain links TRBV4-3 with TRBJ2-6; 10 bases line up with TRBD2. This CDR3 is 18 amino acids long. Looked up from germline, CDR1 is LGHNA and CDR2 is YSLEER. The junction had 7 bases not matched to a gene; V was cut back by 3 bases and J by 2 bases. Written as DNA, the CDR3 is TGCGCCAGCAGCCACTCTCTAGCGGGAGATGCTGGGGCCAACGTCCTGACTTTC. As protein: CASSHSLAGDAGANVLTF.

This clonotype was recorded a few times. The rearrangement joins TRBV20-1 to TRBJ2-1, with 8 bases fitting TRBD2. The CDR3 runs 16 residues. Germline trimming cut 0 bases from V and 2 bases from J; bases unmatched to any gene: 6. CDR1 and CDR2 (germline): DFQATT, SNEGSKA (reference sequence). DNA for the CDR3: TGCAGTGCTAGAGACCTCAGCGGGAGCACCTACAATGAGCAGTTCTTC. This encodes CSARDLSGSTYNEQFF.

V and J are TRBV5-5 and TRBJ1-5; D is perhaps TRBD1 (5 bases). Trimming pared 1 base from V and 7 bases from J, leaving 9 bases between. This CDR3 comprises 13 residues. Germline CDR1 reads SGHKS; CDR2 reads YYEKEE (reference sequence). Here the CDR3 reads CASSLLQVQPQHF. Here the CDR3 DNA reads TGTGCCAGCAGCTTGCTACAGGTCCAGCCCCAGCATTTT.

This clonotype was counted at least ten times. The chain has TRBV12-3 or TRBV12-4 and TRBJ1-5, with a tentative D call TRBD1 (5 bases). The CDR3 contains 13 residues. Trimming stripped 3 bases from V and 7 bases from J, with 10 bases between. CDR3: CASSFRRDQPQHF. Here the CDR3 DNA reads TGTGCCAGCAGTTTTCGCAGGGACCAGCCCCAGCATTTT.